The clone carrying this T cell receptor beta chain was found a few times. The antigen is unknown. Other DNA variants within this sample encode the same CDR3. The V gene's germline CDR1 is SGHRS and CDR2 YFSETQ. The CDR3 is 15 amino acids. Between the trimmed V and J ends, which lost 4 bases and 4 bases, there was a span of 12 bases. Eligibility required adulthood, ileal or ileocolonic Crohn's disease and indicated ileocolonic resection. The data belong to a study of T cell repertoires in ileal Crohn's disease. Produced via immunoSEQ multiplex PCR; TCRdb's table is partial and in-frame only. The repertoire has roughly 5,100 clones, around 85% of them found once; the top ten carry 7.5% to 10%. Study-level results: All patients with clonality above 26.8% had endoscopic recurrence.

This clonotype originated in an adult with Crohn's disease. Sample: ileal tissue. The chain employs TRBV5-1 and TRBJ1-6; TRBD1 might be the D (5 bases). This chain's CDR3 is CASSLDTSYNSPLHF. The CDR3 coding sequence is TGCGCCAGCAGCCTGGACACGTCTTATAATTCACCCCTCCACTTT.